These 5 T cell receptor beta chains were all obtained from the same sample, sequenced in a study of naive and memory T cell subsets. Both TRBC1 and TRBC2 were covered by a beta constant-region primer of two equimolar oligonucleotides. TCRdb re-called the UMI-ligation and nested PCR reads with MiXCR, one entry per CDR3 protein. The table records about 35,000 distinct CDR3 sequences, roughly 14% of them present only once. Material for sequencing was effector memory CD4+ T cells from blood. Subset meaning: effector memory, CD45RA- CD27-. These receptors were taken from a human donor in good health.

The V gene is TRBV20-1, the J gene TRBJ2-3; tentative D call: TRBD2 (5 bases). CDR1 and CDR2 (germline): DFQATT, SNEGSKA (reference sequence). V dropped 3 bases and J dropped 1 base, with 14 bases sitting between them. The length of the CDR3 is 15 residues. The CDR3 reads CSASMRASGTDTQYF. In DNA, the CDR3 is TGCAGTGCTAGTATGCGGGCTAGTGGCACAGATACGCAGTATTTT.

This clonotype came up a few times. The rearrangement links TRBV7-6 to TRBJ2-7, with D possibly TRBD1 on 6 matching bases. The CDR3 spans 15 residues. Germline loops: CDR1 SGHVS, CDR2 FNYEAQ. Between the trimmed V and J ends, which lost 5 bases and 1 base, there was a span of 15 bases. The CDR3, as DNA: TGTGCCAGCAGCCCCTCCACACAGGGATCCTACGAGCAGTACTTC. Protein sequence: CASSPSTQGSYEQYF.

The rearrangement uses TRBV29-1 and TRBJ2-1, with a tentative D call TRBD2 (6 bases). The CDR3 length is 12 residues. Between the trimmed V and J ends, which lost 7 bases and 6 bases, there was a span of 13 bases. Germline V CDR1 and CDR2: SQVTM, ANQGSEA. CDR3 loop: CSASEGSNEQFF. The DNA for the CDR3 is TGCAGCGCCTCGGAGGGAAGCAATGAGCAGTTCTTC.

This clonotype has ten or more counts. The gene calls are TRBV24-1 and TRBJ2-2; tentatively, D is TRBD1 or TRBD2 (5 bases each). V was trimmed by 4 bases and J by 4 bases, leaving 12 bases between them. The germline CDR1 and CDR2 sequences are KGHDR and SFDVKD. CDR3 size: 15 residues. In DNA, the CDR3 is TGTGCCACCAGTGACGAGGGGCGCGTCACCGGGGAGCTGTTTTTT. This gives the protein CATSDEGRVTGELFF.

This clonotype was seen a few times. The chain couples TRBV12-3 or TRBV12-4 to TRBJ2-7; D is perhaps TRBD2 (6 bases). Trimming removed 6 bases at V and 3 bases at J, with 12 bases between. CDR3 length equals 13 residues. The DNA of the CDR3 is TGTGCCAGCAGCGTGAGGGACTTCTACGAGCAGTACTTC. This sequence encodes CASSVRDFYEQYF.